This record looks at one T cell receptor beta chain sequence and its context. The CDR3 is 15 residues long. Trimming removed 5 bases from V and 7 bases from J, with 17 bases in between. CDR1 and CDR2 (germline): MNHEY, SVGEGT. The source of the sample is a study of blood T cell repertoires in COVID-19. For the study at large: Sources were T cells, B-cell-depleted T cells, or PBMCs; the material itself was cDNA or gDNA.

Original analysis: Nucleated cell number was recorded as an estimate derived from reference gene primer amplification. Repertoires were generated with immunoSEQ multiplex PCR, while TCRdb's copy carries only in-frame clones and drops some. That table furnishes V, J and clone size, whereas the DNA furnished D and trimming. Of 140,000 to 150,000 clones listed, about 90% are singletons. This clonotype was sampled from a human donor in a cohort sampled during active COVID-19. Specimen: peripheral blood. This chain uses TRBV6-2 or TRBV6-3 with TRBJ2-2; D possibly corresponds to TRBD2 (6 bases). CDR3 sequence: CASSRPGGRYGELFF. The DNA of the CDR3 is TGTGCCAGCAGTCGTCCTGGAGGGAGGTACGGGGAGCTGTTTTTT.